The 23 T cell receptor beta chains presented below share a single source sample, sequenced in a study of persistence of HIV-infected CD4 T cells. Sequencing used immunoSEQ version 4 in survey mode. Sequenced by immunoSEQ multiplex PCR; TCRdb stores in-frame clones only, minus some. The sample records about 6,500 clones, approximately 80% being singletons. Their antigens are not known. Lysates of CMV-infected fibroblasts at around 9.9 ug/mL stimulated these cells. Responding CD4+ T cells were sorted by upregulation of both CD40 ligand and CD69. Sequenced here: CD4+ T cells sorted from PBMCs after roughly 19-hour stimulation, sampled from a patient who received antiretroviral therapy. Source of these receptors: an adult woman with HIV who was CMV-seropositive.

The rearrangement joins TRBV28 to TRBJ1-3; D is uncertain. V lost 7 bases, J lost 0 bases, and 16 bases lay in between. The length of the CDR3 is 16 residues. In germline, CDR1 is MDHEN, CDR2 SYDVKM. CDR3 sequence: CASKVAVASSGNTIYF. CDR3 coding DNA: TGTGCCAGCAAGGTGGCAGTGGCGAGCTCTGGAAACACCATATATTTT.

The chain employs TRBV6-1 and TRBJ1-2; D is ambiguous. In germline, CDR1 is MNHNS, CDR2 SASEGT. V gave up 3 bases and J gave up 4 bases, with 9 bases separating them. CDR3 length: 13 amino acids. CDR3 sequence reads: CASSERQSYGYTF. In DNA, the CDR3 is TGTGCCAGCAGTGAGAGGCAGTCCTATGGCTACACCTTC.

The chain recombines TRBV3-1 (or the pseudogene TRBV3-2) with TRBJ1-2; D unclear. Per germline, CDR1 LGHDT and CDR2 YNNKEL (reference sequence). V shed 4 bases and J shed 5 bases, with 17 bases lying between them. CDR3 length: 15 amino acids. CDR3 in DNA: TGTGCCAGCAGCCCCGACCTCCGGGGAAATTATGGCTACACCTTC. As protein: CASSPDLRGNYGYTF.

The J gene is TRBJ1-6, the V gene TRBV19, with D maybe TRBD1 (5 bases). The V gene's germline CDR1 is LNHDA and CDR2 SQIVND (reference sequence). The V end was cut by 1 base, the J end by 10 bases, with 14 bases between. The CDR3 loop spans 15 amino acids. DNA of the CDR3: TGTGCCAGTAGTATAGGGGAGGGACTTGGATCACCCCTCCACTTT. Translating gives CASSIGEGLGSPLHF.

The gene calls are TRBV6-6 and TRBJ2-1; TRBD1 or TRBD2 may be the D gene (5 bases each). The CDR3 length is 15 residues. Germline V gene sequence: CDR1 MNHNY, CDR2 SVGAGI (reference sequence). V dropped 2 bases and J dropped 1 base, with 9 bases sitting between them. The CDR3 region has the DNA TGTGCCAGCAGTTACGGGACCCCATCCTACAATGAGCAGTTCTTC. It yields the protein CASSYGTPSYNEQFF.

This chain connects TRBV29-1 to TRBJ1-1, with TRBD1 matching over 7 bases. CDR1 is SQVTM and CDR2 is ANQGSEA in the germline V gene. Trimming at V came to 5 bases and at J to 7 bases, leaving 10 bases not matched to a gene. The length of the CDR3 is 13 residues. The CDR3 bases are TGCAGCGTTACTAGTATGGGACAGAGTGAAGCTTTCTTT. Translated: CSVTSMGQSEAFF.

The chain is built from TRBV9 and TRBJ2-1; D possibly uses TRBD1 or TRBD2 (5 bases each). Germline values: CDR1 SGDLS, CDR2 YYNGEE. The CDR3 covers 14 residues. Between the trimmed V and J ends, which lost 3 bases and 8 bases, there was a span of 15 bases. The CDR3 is CASSAVEGWDEQFF. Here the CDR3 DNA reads TGTGCCAGCAGCGCCGTAGAGGGGTGGGATGAGCAGTTCTTC.

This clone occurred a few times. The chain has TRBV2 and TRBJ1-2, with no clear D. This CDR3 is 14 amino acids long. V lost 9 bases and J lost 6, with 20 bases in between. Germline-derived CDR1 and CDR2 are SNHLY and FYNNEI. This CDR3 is CASKDGVVGNGYTF. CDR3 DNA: TGTGCCAGTAAGGACGGAGTAGTAGGTAATGGCTACACCTTC.

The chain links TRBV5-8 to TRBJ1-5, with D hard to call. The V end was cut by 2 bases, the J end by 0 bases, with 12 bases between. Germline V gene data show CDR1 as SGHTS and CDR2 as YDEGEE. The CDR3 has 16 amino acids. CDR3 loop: CASSLNSGYSNQPQHF. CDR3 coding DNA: TGTGCCAGCAGCTTAAACAGTGGGTATAGCAATCAGCCCCAGCATTTT. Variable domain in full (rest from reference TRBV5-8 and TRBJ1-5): EAGVTQSPTHLIKTRGQQATLRCSPISGHTSVYWYQQALGLGLQFLLWYDEGEERNRGNFPPRFSGRQFPNYSSELNVNALELEDSALYLCASSLNSGYSNQPQHFGDGTRLSIL.

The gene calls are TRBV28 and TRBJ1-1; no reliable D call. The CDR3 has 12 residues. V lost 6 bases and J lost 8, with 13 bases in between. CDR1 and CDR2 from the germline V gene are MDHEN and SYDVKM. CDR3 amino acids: CASSPSMGEAFF. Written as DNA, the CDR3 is TGTGCCAGCAGCCCGTCTATGGGAGAAGCTTTCTTT.

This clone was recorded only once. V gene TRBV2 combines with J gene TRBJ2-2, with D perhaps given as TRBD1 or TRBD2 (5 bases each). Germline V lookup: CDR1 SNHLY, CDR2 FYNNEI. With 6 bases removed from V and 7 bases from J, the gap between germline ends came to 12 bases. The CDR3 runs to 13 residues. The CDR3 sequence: CASRGTPNGELFF. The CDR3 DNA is TGTGCCAGCAGGGGGACCCCCAACGGGGAGCTGTTTTTT.

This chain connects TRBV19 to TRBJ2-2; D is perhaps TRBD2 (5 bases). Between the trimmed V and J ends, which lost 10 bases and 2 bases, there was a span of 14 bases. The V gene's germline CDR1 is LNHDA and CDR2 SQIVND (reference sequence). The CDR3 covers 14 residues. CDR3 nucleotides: TGTGCCACCCCCCGTCGGGGAAACACCGGGGAGCTGTTTTTT. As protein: CATPRRGNTGELFF.

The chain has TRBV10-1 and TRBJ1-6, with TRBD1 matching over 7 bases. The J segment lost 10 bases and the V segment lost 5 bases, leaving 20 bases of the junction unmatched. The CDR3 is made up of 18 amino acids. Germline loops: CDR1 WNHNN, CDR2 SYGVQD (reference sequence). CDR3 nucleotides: TGCGCCAGCAGTCTTCGACAGGGAAGGCCAGAGGCCAGGTCACCCCTCCACTTT. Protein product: CASSLRQGRPEARSPLHF.

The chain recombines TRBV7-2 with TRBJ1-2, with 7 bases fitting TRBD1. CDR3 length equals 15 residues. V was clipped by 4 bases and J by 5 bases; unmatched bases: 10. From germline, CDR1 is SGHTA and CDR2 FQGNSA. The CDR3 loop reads CASSSTGTFRYGYTF. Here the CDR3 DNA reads TGTGCCAGCAGCTCGACAGGGACTTTCCGGTATGGCTACACCTTC.

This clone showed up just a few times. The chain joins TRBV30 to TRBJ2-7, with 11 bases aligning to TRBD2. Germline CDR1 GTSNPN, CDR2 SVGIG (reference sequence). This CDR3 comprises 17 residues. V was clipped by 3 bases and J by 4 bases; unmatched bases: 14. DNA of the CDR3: TGTGCCTGGAGGGTTAGCGGGAGGGCCGGTGTGGGGTACGAGCAGTACTTC. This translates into CAWRVSGRAGVGYEQYF.

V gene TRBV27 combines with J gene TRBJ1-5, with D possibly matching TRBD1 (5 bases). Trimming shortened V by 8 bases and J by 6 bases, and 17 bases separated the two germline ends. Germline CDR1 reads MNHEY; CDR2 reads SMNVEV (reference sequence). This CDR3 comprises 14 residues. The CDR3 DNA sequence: TGTGCCAGCTCCCCGTGGGGGGAGGTTCAGCCCCAGCATTTT. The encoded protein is CASSPWGEVQPQHF.

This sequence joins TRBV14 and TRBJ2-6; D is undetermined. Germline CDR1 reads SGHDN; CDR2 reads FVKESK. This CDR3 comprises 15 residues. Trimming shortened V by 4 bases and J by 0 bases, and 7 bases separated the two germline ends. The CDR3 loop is CASSPHSSGANVLTF. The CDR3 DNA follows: TGTGCCAGCAGCCCTCACAGCTCTGGGGCCAACGTCCTGACTTTC. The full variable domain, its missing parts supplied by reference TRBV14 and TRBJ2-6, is EAGVTQFPSHSVIEKGQTVTLRCDPISGHDNLYWYRRVMGKEIKFLLHFVKESKQDESGMPNNRFLAERTGGTYSTLKVQPAELEDSGVYFCASSPHSSGANVLTFGAGSRLTVL.

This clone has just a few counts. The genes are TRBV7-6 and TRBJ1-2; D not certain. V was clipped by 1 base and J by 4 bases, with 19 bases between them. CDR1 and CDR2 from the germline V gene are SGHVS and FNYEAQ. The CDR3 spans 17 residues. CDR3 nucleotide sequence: TGTGCCAGCAGCTTAGATCCTCCTACAAAGTACCCCTATGGCTACACCTTC. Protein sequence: CASSLDPPTKYPYGYTF.

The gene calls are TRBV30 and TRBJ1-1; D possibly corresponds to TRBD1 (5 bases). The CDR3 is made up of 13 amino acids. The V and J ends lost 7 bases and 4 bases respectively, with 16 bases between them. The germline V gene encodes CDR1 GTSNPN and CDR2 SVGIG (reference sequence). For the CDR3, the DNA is TGTGCCTCGACCTCAGGGTTTGGCACTGAAGCTTTCTTT. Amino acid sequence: CASTSGFGTEAFF.

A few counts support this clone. CDR3 nucleotide sequence: TGTGCCAGCAGTGCTGGGCAGCCCTCCTACGAGCAGTACTTC. Encoded protein: CASSAGQPSYEQYF. The chain recombines TRBV2 with TRBJ2-7; D not resolved. V lost 4 bases, J lost 0 bases, and 10 bases lay in between. This CDR3 region has 14 residues. CDR1 is SNHLY and CDR2 is FYNNEI in the germline V gene.

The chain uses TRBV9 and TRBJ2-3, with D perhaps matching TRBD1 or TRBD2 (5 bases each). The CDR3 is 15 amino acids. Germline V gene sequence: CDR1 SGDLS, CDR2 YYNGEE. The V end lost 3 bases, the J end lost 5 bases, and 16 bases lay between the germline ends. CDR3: CASSEGGRVGDTQYF. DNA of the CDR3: TGTGCCAGCAGCGAAGGAGGCAGGGTTGGAGATACGCAGTATTTT.

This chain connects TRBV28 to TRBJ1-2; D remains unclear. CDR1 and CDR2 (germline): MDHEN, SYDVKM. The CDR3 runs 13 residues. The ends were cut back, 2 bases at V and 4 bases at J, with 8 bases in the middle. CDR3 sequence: CASSLSPAYGYTF. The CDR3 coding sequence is TGTGCCAGCAGTTTAAGCCCGGCCTATGGCTACACCTTC.

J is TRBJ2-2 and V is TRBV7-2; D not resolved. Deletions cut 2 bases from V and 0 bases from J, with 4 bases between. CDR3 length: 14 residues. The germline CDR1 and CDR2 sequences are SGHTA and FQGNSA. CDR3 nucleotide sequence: TGTGCCAGCAGCTTACCCGCGAACACCGGGGAGCTGTTTTTT. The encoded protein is CASSLPANTGELFF. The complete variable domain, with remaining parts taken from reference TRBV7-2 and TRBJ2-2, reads GAGVSQSPSNKVTEKGKDVELRCDPISGHTALYWYRQSLGQGLEFLIYFQGNSAPDKSGLPSDRFSAERTGGSVSTLTIQRTQQEDSAVYLCASSLPANTGELFFGEGSRLTVL.